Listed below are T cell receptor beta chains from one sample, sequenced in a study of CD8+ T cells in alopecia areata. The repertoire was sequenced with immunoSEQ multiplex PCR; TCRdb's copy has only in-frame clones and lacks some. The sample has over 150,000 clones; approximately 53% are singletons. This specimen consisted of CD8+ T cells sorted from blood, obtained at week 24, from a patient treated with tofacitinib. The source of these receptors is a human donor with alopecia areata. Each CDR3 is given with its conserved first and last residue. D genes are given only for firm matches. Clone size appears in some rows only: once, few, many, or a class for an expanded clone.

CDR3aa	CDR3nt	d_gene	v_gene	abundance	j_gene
CASRRPSTRTDTQYF	TGTGCCAGTAGACGCCCCTCAACGAGGACAGATACGCAGTATTTT	-	TRBV19	few	TRBJ2-3
CASSDPRNSGNQPQHF	TGTGCCAGTAGTGACCCCAGGAATTCTGGCAATCAGCCCCAGCATTTT	-	TRBV19	-	TRBJ1-5
CASSVGLAGYEQYF	TGTGCCAGCAGCGTAGGGCTAGCGGGCTACGAGCAGTACTTC	TRBD2	TRBV9	few	TRBJ2-7
CASSPTGASNQPQHF	TGTGCCAGTAGTCCGACAGGTGCTAGCAATCAGCCCCAGCATTTT	-	TRBV19	-	TRBJ1-5
CAWTTGQTYEQYF	TGTGCCTGGACTACGGGACAGACCTACGAGCAGTACTTC	TRBD1	TRBV30	-	TRBJ2-7
CASSVFPQGTTDTQYF	TGTGCCAGCAGTGTATTCCCACAGGGAACGACAGATACGCAGTATTTT	-	TRBV2	-	TRBJ2-3
CASSPHGGVDEQYF	TGTGCCAGCAGCCCCCACGGGGGCGTCGACGAGCAGTACTTC	-	TRBV7-3	few	TRBJ2-7
CASSVGGGSASYEQYF	TGTGCCAGCAGCGTAGGGGGGGGCTCTGCCTCCTACGAGCAGTACTTC	-	TRBV9	few	TRBJ2-7
CASSLGGAGNQPQHF	TGTGCCAGCAGTTTAGGTGGCGCAGGCAATCAGCCCCAGCATTTT	-	TRBV27	-	TRBJ1-5
CASSMTGDQPQHF	TGTGCCAGTAGTATGACAGGGGATCAGCCCCAGCATTTT	TRBD1	TRBV19	few	TRBJ1-5
CSIGTGEPYEQYF	TGCAGCATCGGGACAGGGGAGCCCTACGAGCAGTACTTC	TRBD1	TRBV29-1	few	TRBJ2-7
CASQGDGYTF	TGTGCCAGCCAGGGGGATGGCTACACCTTC	TRBD1	TRBV7-9	-	TRBJ1-2
CASLTELQETQYF	TGTGCCAGCCTTACAGAGTTACAAGAGACCCAGTACTTC	-	TRBV7-9	few	TRBJ2-5
CATSRDQGQGNIQPQHF	TGTGCCACCAGCAGAGATCAGGGACAGGGAAATATTCAGCCCCAGCATTTT	TRBD1	TRBV15	-	TRBJ1-5
CAWGDQPVPINYGYTF	TGTGCCTGGGGGGACCAGCCAGTCCCGATTAACTATGGCTACACCTTC	-	TRBV30	-	TRBJ1-2
CASSFEGAYYGYTF	TGTGCCAGCAGCTTTGAGGGGGCCTACTATGGCTACACCTTC	TRBD1	TRBV11-2	-	TRBJ1-2
CASSLGQNLAKNIQYF	TGTGCCAGCAGCCTAGGACAGAACCTAGCCAAAAACATTCAGTACTTC	-	TRBV5-6	few	TRBJ2-4
CASSWMGQGQETQYF	TGCGCCAGCAGCTGGATGGGACAGGGCCAAGAGACCCAGTACTTC	TRBD1	TRBV5-1	-	TRBJ2-5
CAWSPPGQGYGYTF	TGTGCCTGGAGTCCACCGGGACAGGGTTATGGCTACACCTTC	TRBD1	TRBV30	once	TRBJ1-2
CSVERAGRQETQYF	TGCAGCGTTGAACGAGCGGGGAGGCAAGAGACCCAGTACTTC	TRBD2	TRBV29-1	-	TRBJ2-5
CSVDPDLDGYTF	TGCAGCGTTGACCCTGACCTCGATGGCTACACCTTC	-	TRBV29-1	-	TRBJ1-2
CASIGGGNQPQHF	TGTGCCAGTATTGGGGGGGGCAATCAGCCCCAGCATTTT	-	TRBV19	-	TRBJ1-5
CSVGGGDSYEQYF	TGCAGCGTTGGAGGAGGTGACTCCTACGAGCAGTACTTC	-	TRBV29-1	few	TRBJ2-7
CASSSSRDSHYGYTF	TGTGCCAGCAGCAGCTCCCGGGACAGCCACTATGGCTACACCTTC	TRBD1	TRBV7-9	few	TRBJ1-2
CASSQERQGLTEAFF	TGCGCCAGCAGCCAAGAACGGCAGGGATTAACTGAAGCTTTCTTT	-	TRBV4-3	-	TRBJ1-1
CASSLAGDRPYEQYF	TGTGCCAGCAGCTTAGCTGGGGACAGACCCTACGAGCAGTACTTC	TRBD1	TRBV7-2	once	TRBJ2-7
CASSSPRAPHEAFF	TGTGCCAGCAGCTCGCCTAGGGCACCCCATGAAGCTTTCTTT	-	TRBV11-2	-	TRBJ1-1
CASSQGVGDSPLHF	TGCGCCAGCAGCCAAGGGGTGGGGGATTCACCCCTCCACTTT	-	TRBV4-1	-	TRBJ1-6
CAWSVLMSRETQYF	TGTGCCTGGAGTGTACTGATGAGTCGGGAGACCCAGTACTTC	-	TRBV30	few	TRBJ2-5
CASSTDSDWYEQYF	TGTGCCAGCAGCACGGACAGTGACTGGTACGAGCAGTACTTC	-	TRBV11-2	-	TRBJ2-7
CASSLPKRGGTDTQYF	TGTGCCAGCAGTCTCCCCAAGCGGGGGGGCACAGATACGCAGTATTTT	TRBD2	TRBV27	-	TRBJ2-3
CASTLGAGELFF	TGTGCCAGTACGTTGGGGGCCGGGGAGCTGTTTTTT	-	TRBV19	few	TRBJ2-2
CASSTSGGPYEQYF	TGTGCCAGCAGCACGAGCGGGGGGCCCTACGAGCAGTACTTC	TRBD2	TRBV7-2	few	TRBJ2-7
CASSMGGRNQPQHF	TGTGCCAGTAGTATGGGGGGCCGCAATCAGCCCCAGCATTTT	-	TRBV19	few	TRBJ1-5
CASSQVLGFGRDTNSPLHF	TGCGCCAGCAGCCAAGTGTTGGGCTTTGGCAGGGATACCAATTCACCCCTCCACTTT	-	TRBV4-3	once	TRBJ1-6
CASSLDVGEQTQYF	TGTGCCAGCAGCTTAGACGTCGGGGAGCAGACCCAGTACTTC	-	TRBV13	-	TRBJ2-5
CATSRRTGAYNEQFF	TGTGCCACCAGCAGAAGGACAGGGGCCTACAATGAGCAGTTCTTC	TRBD1	TRBV15	few	TRBJ2-1
CASSLVPQGSYGYTF	TGTGCCAGCAGCTTAGTCCCACAGGGCAGCTATGGCTACACCTTC	-	TRBV7-9	few	TRBJ1-2
CASSETGYNEQFF	TGTGCCAGCAGCGAGACAGGGTACAATGAGCAGTTCTTC	TRBD1	TRBV9	few	TRBJ2-1
CASSQRIPPREAFF	TGCGCCAGCAGCCAAAGGATACCGCCACGGGAAGCTTTCTTT	-	TRBV4-1	few	TRBJ1-1
CAWSVRSGLYNEQFF	TGTGCCTGGAGTGTACGGAGCGGCCTCTACAATGAGCAGTTCTTC	-	TRBV30	-	TRBJ2-1
CASSLKVQTEAFF	TGTGCCAGCAGCTTGAAGGTTCAAACTGAAGCTTTCTTT	-	TRBV5-6	-	TRBJ1-1
CASAPVGGRRDEQFF	TGTGCCAGCGCCCCCGTGGGGGGGCGTCGTGATGAGCAGTTCTTC	-	TRBV27	-	TRBJ2-1
CASSLGSDTQYF	TGTGCCAGCAGCTTAGGTTCTGATACGCAGTATTTT	-	TRBV11-2	few	TRBJ2-3
CASSWDGAQPQHF	TGTGCCAGCAGCTGGGACGGAGCGCAGCCCCAGCATTTT	-	TRBV28	-	TRBJ1-5
CASSLGRGDTQYF	TGTGCCAGCAGCTTAGGCCGTGGAGATACGCAGTATTTT	-	TRBV13	-	TRBJ2-3
CAISDSPSRGQPQHF	TGTGCCATCAGTGACAGCCCCTCACGGGGTCAGCCCCAGCATTTT	-	TRBV10-3	-	TRBJ1-5
CASSSWTNANYGYTF	TGTGCCAGCAGCTCCTGGACAAACGCTAACTATGGCTACACCTTC	-	TRBV5-6	few	TRBJ1-2
CASSDPQGGNTEAFF	TGTGCCAGCAGTGACCCCCAGGGTGGGAACACTGAAGCTTTCTTT	-	TRBV25-1	few	TRBJ1-1
CASSLGPGELFF	TGTGCCAGCAGCTTAGGTCCAGGGGAGCTGTTTTTT	-	TRBV7-9	few	TRBJ2-2
CASSFIGGDSPLHF	TGTGCCAGCAGCTTTATCGGAGGGGATTCACCCCTCCACTTT	-	TRBV7-9	few	TRBJ1-6
CASSSGQGMDQPQHF	TGTGCCAGCAGCTCGGGACAGGGTATGGATCAGCCCCAGCATTTT	TRBD1	TRBV7-9	-	TRBJ1-5
CASSRVWGNNSPLHF	TGCGCCAGCAGCCGAGTTTGGGGGAATAATTCACCCCTCCACTTT	-	TRBV4-3	-	TRBJ1-6
CASSQDKGSKNIQYF	TGCGCCAGCAGCCAAGATAAGGGGTCCAAAAACATTCAGTACTTC	-	TRBV4-3	many	TRBJ2-4
CSERPGHGGNEQFF	TGCAGCGAAAGGCCGGGACACGGGGGCAATGAGCAGTTCTTC	-	TRBV29-1	-	TRBJ2-1
CASSLDRVYNSPLHF	TGTGCCAGCAGCTTGGACAGGGTTTATAATTCACCCCTCCACTTT	-	TRBV5-6	-	TRBJ1-6
CASSQDKGGPSYEQYF	TGCGCCAGCAGCCAAGATAAGGGGGGGCCATCCTACGAGCAGTACTTC	-	TRBV4-3	-	TRBJ2-7